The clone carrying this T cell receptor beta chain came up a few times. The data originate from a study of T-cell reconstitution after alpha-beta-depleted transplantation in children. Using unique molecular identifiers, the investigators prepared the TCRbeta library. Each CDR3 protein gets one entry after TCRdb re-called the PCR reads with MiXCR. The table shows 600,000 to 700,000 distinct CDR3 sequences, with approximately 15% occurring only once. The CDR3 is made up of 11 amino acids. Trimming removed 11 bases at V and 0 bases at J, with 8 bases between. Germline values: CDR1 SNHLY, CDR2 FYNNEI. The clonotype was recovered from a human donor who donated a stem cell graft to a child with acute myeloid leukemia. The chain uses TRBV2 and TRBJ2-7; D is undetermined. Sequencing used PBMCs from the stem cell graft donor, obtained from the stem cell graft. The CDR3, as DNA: TGTGCCTCCGGGCGCTCCTACGAGCAGTACGTC. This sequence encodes CASGRSYEQYV.